Listed below are T cell receptor beta chains from one sample, sequenced in a study of T cell clonotyping in hematopoietic cell transplantation. Data came from immunoSEQ multiplex PCR; TCRdb stores just in-frame clones and leaves some out. The data hold about 29,000 clones, with more than 85% observed a single time. Sequenced here: PBMCs, sampled 100 days after allogeneic stem cell transplant. Source of these receptors: a female patient aged 50-59 years who had an allogeneic stem cell transplant from a related donor, so the T cells may come from the graft donor. Some clones in this sample may be carry-over from other donors' samples. The CDR3 runs from the conserved cysteine through the conserved F or W. The D gene is left open where the match is weak. Clone size is not always given. Where it is, it says once, few, many or a class for expanded clones.

>NA|NA|TRBV29-1|TRBJ2-7
CSVLHYEQYF
TGCAGCGTCCTCCACTACGAGCAGTACTTC
>NA|once|TRBV27|TRBJ1-2
CASSSPGTYGYTF
TGTGCCAGCAGTTCTCCAGGGACCTATGGCTACACCTTC
>NA|NA|TRBV7-2|TRBJ2-4
CASSLDGGEGNIQYF
TGTGCCAGCAGCTTAGATGGGGGTGAGGGAAACATTCAGTACTTC
>TRBD2|NA|TRBV7-3|TRBJ2-3
CASGAGVTDTQYF
TGTGCCAGTGGGGCGGGGGTCACAGATACGCAGTATTTT
>NA|NA|TRBV19|TRBJ1-1
CASSQRSGTEAFF
TGTGCCAGTAGCCAACGGAGCGGCACTGAAGCTTTCTTT
>NA|NA|TRBV2|TRBJ1-6
CAINDAKGLSYNSPLHF
TGTGCAATCAATGACGCAAAGGGCTTATCCTATAATTCACCCCTCCACTTT
>TRBD1|NA|TRBV5-5|TRBJ2-7
CASRPGQGSASSYEQYF
TGTGCCAGCAGACCGGGACAGGGTTCCGCGAGCTCCTACGAGCAGTACTTC
>TRBD1|NA|TRBV4-3|TRBJ2-5
CASSQETGQGYQETQYF
TGCGCCAGCAGCCAAGAAACGGGACAGGGTTACCAAGAGACCCAGTACTTC
>TRBD2|NA|TRBV7-3|TRBJ2-1
CASSSSGGPINEQFF
TGTGCCAGCAGCTCGAGCGGGGGGCCTATCAATGAGCAGTTCTTC
>TRBD1|NA|TRBV19|TRBJ2-2
CASSHIIGGTGRELFF
TGTGCCAGTAGCCATATAATAGGGGGGACAGGCCGGGAGCTGTTTTTT
>TRBD2|NA|TRBV7-9|TRBJ2-5
CASSSLQRGVRETQYF
TGTGCCAGCAGCTCCCTACAGCGGGGGGTCCGAGAGACCCAGTACTTC